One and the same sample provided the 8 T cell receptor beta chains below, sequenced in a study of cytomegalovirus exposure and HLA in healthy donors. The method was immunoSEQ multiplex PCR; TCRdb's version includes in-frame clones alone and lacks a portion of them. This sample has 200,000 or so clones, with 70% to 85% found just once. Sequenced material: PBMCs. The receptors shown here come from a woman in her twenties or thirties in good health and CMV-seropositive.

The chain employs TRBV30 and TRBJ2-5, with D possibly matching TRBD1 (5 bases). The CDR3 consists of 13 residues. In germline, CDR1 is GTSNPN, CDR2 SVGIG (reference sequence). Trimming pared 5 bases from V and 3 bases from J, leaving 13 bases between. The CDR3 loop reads CAWGSSTEETQYF. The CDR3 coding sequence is TGTGCCTGGGGGTCATCGACAGAAGAGACCCAGTACTTC.

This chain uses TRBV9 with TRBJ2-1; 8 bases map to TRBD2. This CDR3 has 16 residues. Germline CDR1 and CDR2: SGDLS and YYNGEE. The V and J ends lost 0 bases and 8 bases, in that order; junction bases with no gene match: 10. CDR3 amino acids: CASSVAGRAELYEQFF. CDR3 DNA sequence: TGTGCCAGCAGCGTAGCCGGGAGGGCCGAGTTGTATGAGCAGTTCTTC.

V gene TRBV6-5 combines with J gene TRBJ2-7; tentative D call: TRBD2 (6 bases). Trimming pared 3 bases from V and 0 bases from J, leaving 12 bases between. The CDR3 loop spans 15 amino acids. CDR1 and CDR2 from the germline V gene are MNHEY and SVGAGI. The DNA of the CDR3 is TGTGCCAGCAGTTATTTCGGGAGCAACTCCTACGAGCAGTACTTC. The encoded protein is CASSYFGSNSYEQYF.

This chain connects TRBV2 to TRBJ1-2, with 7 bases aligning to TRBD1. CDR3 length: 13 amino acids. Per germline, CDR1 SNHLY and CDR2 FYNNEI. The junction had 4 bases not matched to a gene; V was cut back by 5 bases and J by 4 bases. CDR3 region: CASSLTGAYGYTF. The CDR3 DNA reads TGTGCCAGCAGTCTTACAGGGGCCTATGGCTACACCTTC.

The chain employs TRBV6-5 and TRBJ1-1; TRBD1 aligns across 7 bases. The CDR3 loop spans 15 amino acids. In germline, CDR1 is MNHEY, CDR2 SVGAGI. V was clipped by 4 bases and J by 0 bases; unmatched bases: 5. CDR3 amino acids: CASSFDREMNTEAFF. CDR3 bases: TGTGCCAGCAGTTTTGACAGGGAGATGAACACTGAAGCTTTCTTT.

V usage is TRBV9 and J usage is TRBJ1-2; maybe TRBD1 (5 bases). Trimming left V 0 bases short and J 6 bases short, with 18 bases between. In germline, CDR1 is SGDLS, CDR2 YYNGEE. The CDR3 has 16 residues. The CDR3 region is CASSVVKEEGFDGYTF. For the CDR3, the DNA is TGTGCCAGCAGCGTAGTGAAGGAGGAGGGGTTCGATGGCTACACCTTC.

CDR3 sequence reads: CASSFSSGSDGYTF. The CDR3 DNA reads TGCGCCAGCAGCTTTTCGAGCGGGTCGGATGGCTACACCTTC. The chain employs TRBV5-1 and TRBJ1-2; D is unclear. Germline loops: CDR1 SGHRS, CDR2 YFSETQ. The CDR3 loop spans 14 amino acids. Between the trimmed V and J ends, which lost 2 bases and 6 bases, there was a span of 14 bases.

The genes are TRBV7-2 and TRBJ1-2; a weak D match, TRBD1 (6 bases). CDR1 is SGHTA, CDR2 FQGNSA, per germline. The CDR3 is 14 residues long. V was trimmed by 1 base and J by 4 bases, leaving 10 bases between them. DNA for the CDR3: TGTGCCAGCAGCTTAGAAGGGGACATCTATGGCTACACCTTC. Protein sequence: CASSLEGDIYGYTF.